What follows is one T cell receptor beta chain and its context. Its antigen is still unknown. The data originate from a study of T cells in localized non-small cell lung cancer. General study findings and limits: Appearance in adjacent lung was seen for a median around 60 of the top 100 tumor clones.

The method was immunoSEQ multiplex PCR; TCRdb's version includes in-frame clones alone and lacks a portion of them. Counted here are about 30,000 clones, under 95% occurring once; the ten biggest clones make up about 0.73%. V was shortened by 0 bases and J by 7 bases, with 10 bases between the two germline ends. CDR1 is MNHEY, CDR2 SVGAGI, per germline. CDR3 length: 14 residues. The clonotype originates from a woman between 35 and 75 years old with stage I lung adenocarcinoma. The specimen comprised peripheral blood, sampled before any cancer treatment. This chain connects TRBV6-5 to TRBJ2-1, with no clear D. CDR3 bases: TGTGCCAGCAGTTACTCGTTCAGGTTAAATGAGCAGTTCTTC. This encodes CASSYSFRLNEQFF.